This T cell receptor beta chain was recorded in a study of blood T cells in healthy people across ages (dated by TCRdb to 2014 to 2015). With regard to the full study: Template switching captured roughly one uniquely barcoded TCR beta cDNA molecule per two T cells in model experiments. To avoid experimental bias, donors of different ages were spread randomly across the sequencing lanes. To track age-related changes in TCR beta repertoire diversity, the study relied on deep sequencing normalized with unique cDNA molecular identifiers. Donors were grouped into four age groups: young (average roughly 17 years), middle-aged (39), aged (approximately 58) and long-lived (just over 80). The study analyzed two additional independent replicas of 1 million unique cDNA reads from the same blood draw for two donors, one aged 18 to 30 and one aged 80 or older.

Notes on this clonotype: Its antigen remains undetermined. The sample holds no much larger clone one base away, and base qualities are not on file.

The investigation overall reported the following: The long-lived group showed more naive CD4+ T cells, fewer expanded clones and increased TCR diversity than the aged group, suggesting age selection. Because donor CMV infection status was unknown, age-related changes in expanded clonotypes were potentially confounded. Estimates of total diversity based on one million sequenced T cells were considered lower bounds and underestimates. A strong correlation was found between observed TCR beta diversity and the percentage of naive T cells measured by flow cytometry. Observed TCR beta diversity per million T cells fell roughly linearly with age, and a significant reduction was already apparent by age roughly 40. Bulk unsorted PBMC profiling prevented conclusive comparison of naive and antigen-experienced compartments.

Library creation used 5' RACE. The sequencing machine was an Illumina HiSeq 2500. A second PCR of roughly 6 to 11 cycles was run with a J-beta primer mix and a sample-barcoded 5' primer. A unique molecular identifier was introduced onto each TCR beta cDNA molecule by a template-switch 5' adaptor carrying 12 random nucleotides. Each sample yielded at least 2.5 million CDR3-containing paired-end reads. First-strand cDNA synthesis was performed from all RNA using the Mint cDNA synthesis kit, with priming by a TRBC-specific oligonucleotide. All cDNA was treated with uracil-DNA glycosylase and then went through a first 18-cycle PCR with the universal primers M1SS and BC2_uni_R. The published analysis was carried out like this. For normalization, 1 million high-quality reads, each with a distinct molecular identifier, were randomly selected from each sample. Instead of being binned into consensus sequences, reads that shared molecular identifiers were thrown out. MiTCR, set to a Q25 quality threshold and the strictest error-elimination algorithm, was used for CDR3 identification, clonotype clustering and error correction. A nonparametric unseen species model with Euler transformation was used to estimate lower-bound total TCR beta diversity. TCRdb trimmed the raw reads at Q25, called clones with MiXCR and kept productive beta chains. Each CDR3 protein gets just one entry, which takes the most common genes and DNA from the rows behind it. The V and J calls here are based on TCRdb, not the publication. This sample has approximately 810,000 distinct CDR3 sequences in its table, and about 28% of those were observed once. 17% of the sample belongs to the ten largest clones.

The roughly 38 donors, aged 6 to 90 years, were systemically healthy Caucasian individuals from Russia. About 9.8 milliliters of peripheral blood were drawn from each donor into EDTA-treated Vacutainer tubes. Ficoll-Paque density-gradient centrifugation was used to isolate PBMCs, with at least 6 million per sample. Total RNA was extracted from PBMCs with Trizol reagent, with at least 5.5 micrograms obtained per sample. For every donor, an aliquot of PBMCs went through flow cytometry to measure the percentages of naive CD45RAhigh/CD27high T cells. Taken from the germline V gene, the CDR1 and CDR2 loops are MNHEY and SVGAGI. Counted from cysteine to phenylalanine, this CDR3 has 17 amino acids. Only CDR3 DNA remains: 51 bases, in frame from the first base. V is clipped by 2 bases and J by 0 bases, and the sequence between their germline boundaries is 14 bases long.

The source material was blood. The V and J genes are TRBV6-5 and TRBJ2-1; the D region possibly corresponds to TRBD2 (5 bases align). The clonotype comes from an elderly woman in good health. The DNA reads as follows: TGTGCCAGCAGTTACAGTGTCGAGGGAAGCTCCTACAATGAGCAGTTCTTC. This sequence encodes CASSYSVEGSSYNEQFF.